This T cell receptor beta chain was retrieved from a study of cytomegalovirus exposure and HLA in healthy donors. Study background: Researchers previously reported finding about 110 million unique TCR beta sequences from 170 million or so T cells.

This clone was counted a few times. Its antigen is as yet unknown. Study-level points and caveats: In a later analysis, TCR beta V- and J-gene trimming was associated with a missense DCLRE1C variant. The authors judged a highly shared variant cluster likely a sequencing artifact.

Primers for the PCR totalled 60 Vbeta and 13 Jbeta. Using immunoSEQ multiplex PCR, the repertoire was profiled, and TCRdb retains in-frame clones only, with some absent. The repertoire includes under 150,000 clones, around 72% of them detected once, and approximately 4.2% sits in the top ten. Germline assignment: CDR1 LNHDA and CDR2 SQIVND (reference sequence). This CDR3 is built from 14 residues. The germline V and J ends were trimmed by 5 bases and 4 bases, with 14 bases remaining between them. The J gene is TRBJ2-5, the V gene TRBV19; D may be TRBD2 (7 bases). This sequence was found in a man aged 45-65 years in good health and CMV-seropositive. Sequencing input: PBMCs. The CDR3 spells CASSWGGASETQYF. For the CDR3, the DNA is TGTGCCAGTAGTTGGGGGGGGGCTTCAGAGACCCAGTACTTC.